Reported below is one T cell receptor (beta chain). Its specificity is unknown. These data are taken from a study of vaccination and CD4 T cells after COVID-19. In the study overall: Once diagnosed, patients had post-COVID samples drawn a median approximately 100 days later (range 35 to 161).

This CDR3 has 15 amino acids. CDR1 and CDR2 (germline): MNHEY, SVGAGI. The V and J ends lost 0 bases and 2 bases respectively, with 7 bases between them. Oncomine TCR Beta short-read sequencing was applied to DNA from cultured CD4+ T cells. A single record per CDR3 protein comes from TCRdb applying MiXCR to the PCR reads. Of approximately 20,000 distinct CDR3 sequences detected, 40% to 55% appear once; the ten largest clones hold under 3%. Treatment specified: roughly 10-day PBMC culture with coronavirus spike peptide pools or control peptides (ViraFEST assay). The sequences come from CD4+ T cells from blood, cultured in vitro, collected after SARS-CoV-2 vaccination. This clonotype was sampled from a human donor who had recovered from COVID-19. The rearrangement uses TRBV6-5 and TRBJ2-2; D gene ambiguous. The CDR3 sequence: CASSYSPPNTGELFF. DNA of the CDR3: TGTGCCAGCAGTTACTCACCCCCAAACACCGGGGAGCTGTTTTTT.